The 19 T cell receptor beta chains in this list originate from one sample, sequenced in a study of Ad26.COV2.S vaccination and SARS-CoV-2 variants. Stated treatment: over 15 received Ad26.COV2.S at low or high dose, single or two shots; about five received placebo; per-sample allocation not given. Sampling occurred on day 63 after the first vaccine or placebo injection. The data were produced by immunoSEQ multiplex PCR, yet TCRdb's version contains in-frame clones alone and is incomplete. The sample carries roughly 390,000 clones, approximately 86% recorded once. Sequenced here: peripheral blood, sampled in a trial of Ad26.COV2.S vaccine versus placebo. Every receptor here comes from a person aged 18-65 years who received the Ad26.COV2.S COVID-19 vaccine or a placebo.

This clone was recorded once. The CDR3 nucleotides are TGTGCCAGCTCACCACGGGGCAGTCCTGACACTGAAGCTTTCTTT. Protein sequence: CASSPRGSPDTEAFF. The chain has TRBV18 and TRBJ1-1, with D perhaps TRBD1 (5 bases). The CDR3 length is 15 residues. The germline gives CDR1 KGHSH, CDR2 LQKENI. With 1 base removed from V and 3 bases from J, the gap between germline ends came to 12 bases.

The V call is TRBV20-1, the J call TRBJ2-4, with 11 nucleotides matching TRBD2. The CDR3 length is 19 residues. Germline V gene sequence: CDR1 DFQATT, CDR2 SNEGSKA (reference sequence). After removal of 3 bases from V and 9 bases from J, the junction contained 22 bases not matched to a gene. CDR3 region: CSASIPSGGPERISGIQYF. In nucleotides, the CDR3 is TGCAGTGCTAGTATACCTAGCGGGGGGCCCGAGAGAATATCCGGCATTCAGTACTTC.

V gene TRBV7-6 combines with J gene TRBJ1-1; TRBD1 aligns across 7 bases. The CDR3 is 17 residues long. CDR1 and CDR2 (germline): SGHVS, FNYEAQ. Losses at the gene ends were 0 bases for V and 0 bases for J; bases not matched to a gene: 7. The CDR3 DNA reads TGTGCCAGCAGCTTAGCCCGCCCCGGGACAGTGAACACTGAAGCTTTCTTT. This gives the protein CASSLARPGTVNTEAFF. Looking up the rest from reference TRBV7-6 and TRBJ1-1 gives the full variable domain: GAGVSQSPRYKVTKRGQDVALRCDPISGHVSLYWYRQALGQGPEFLTYFNYEAQQDKSGLPNDRFSAERPEGSISTLTIQRTEQRDSAMYRCASSLARPGTVNTEAFFGQGTRLTVV.

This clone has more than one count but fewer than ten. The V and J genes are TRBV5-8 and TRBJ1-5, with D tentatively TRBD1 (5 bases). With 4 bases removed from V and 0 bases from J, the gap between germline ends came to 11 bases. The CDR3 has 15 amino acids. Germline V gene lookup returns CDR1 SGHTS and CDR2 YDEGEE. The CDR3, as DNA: TGTGCCAGCAGCACAGACAGACCTAGCAATCAGCCCCAGCATTTT. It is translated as CASSTDRPSNQPQHF.

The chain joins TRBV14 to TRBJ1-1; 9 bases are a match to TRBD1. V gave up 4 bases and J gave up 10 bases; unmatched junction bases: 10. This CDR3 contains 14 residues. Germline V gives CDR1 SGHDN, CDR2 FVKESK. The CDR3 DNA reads TGTGCCAGCAGCCGAACAGGGGGCCAATACGGAGCTTTCTTT. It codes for CASSRTGGQYGAFF.

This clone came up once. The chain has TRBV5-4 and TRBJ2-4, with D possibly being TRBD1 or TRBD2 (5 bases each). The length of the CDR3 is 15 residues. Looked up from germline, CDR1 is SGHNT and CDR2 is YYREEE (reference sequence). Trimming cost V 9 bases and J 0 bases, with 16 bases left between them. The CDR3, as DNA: TGTGCCATGACCCAGGGACGAGGAGCCAAAAACATTCAGTACTTC. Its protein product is CAMTQGRGAKNIQYF. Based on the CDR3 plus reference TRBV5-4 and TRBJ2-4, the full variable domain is ETGVTQSPTHLIKTRGQQVTLRCSSQSGHNTVSWYQQALGQGPQFIFQYYREEENGRGNFPPRFSGLQFPNYSSELNVNALELDDSALYLCAMTQGRGAKNIQYFGAGTRLSVL.

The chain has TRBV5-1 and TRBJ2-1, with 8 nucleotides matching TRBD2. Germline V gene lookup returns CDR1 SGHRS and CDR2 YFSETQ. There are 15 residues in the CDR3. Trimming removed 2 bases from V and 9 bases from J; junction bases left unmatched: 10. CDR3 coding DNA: TGCGCCAGCAGCTTCCTCGGGAGGGGCAGGGGTGAGCAGTTCTTC. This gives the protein CASSFLGRGRGEQFF.

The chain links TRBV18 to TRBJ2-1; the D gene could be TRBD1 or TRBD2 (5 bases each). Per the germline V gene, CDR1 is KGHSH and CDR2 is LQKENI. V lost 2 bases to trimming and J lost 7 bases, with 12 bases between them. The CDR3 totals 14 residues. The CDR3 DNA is TGTGCCAGCTCACCATCCGGGACCACAAATGAGCAGTTCTTC. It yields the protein CASSPSGTTNEQFF.

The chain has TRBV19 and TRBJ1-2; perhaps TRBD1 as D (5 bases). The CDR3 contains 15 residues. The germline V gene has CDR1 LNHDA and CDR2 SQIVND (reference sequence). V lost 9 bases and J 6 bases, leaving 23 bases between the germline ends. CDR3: CASRPKGFSFDGYTF. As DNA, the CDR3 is TGTGCCAGCAGACCAAAGGGGTTTTCTTTCGATGGCTACACCTTC.

In nucleotides, the CDR3 is TGTGCCAGCAGCTTAGGTCCCCAGGAAAAACTGTTTTTT. It yields the protein CASSLGPQEKLFF. The rearrangement links TRBV11-2 to TRBJ1-4; no definite D call. Trimming removed 1 base from V and 8 bases from J, with 8 bases in between. Germline V gives CDR1 SGHAT, CDR2 FQNNGV. This CDR3 has 13 residues.

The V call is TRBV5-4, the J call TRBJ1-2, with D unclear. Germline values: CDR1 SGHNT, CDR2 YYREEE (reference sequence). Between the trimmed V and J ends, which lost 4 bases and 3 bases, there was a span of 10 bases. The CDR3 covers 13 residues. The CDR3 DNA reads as TGTGCCAGCAGCCGAGCCTCCTACTATGGCTACACCTTC. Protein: CASSRASYYGYTF.

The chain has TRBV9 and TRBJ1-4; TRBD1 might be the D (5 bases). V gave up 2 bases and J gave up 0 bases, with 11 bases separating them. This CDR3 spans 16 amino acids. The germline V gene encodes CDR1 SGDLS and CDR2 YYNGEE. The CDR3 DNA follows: TGTGCCAGCAGCGTGGGGACGGTTGCAACTAATGAAAAACTGTTTTTT. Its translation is CASSVGTVATNEKLFF. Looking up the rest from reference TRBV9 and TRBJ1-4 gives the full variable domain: DSGVTQTPKHLITATGQRVTLRCSPRSGDLSVYWYQQSLDQGLQFLIQYYNGEERAKGNILERFSAQQFPDLHSELNLSSLELGDSALYFCASSVGTVATNEKLFFGSGTQLSVL.

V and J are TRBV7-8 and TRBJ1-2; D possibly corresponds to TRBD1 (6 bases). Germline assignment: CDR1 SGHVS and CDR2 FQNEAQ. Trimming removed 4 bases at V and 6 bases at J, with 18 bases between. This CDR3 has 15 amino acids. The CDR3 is CASSSLGGRKDGYTF. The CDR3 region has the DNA TGTGCCAGCAGCTCGTTGGGGGGGCGTAAAGATGGCTACACCTTC.

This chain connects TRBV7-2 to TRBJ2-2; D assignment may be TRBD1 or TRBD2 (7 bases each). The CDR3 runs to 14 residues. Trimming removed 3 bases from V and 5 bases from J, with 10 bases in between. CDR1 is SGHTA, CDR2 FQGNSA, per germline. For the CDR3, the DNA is TGTGCCAGCAGCTTCAGGGGGGGAACCGGGGAGCTGTTTTTT. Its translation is CASSFRGGTGELFF. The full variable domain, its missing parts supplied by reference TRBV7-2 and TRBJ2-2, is GAGVSQSPSNKVTEKGKDVELRCDPISGHTALYWYRQSLGQGLEFLIYFQGNSAPDKSGLPSDRFSAERTGGSVSTLTIQRTQQEDSAVYLCASSFRGGTGELFFGEGSRLTVL.

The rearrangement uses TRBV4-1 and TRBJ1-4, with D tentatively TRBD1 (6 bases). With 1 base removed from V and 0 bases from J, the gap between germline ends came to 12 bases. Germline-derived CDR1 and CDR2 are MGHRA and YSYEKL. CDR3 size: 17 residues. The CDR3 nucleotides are TGCGCCAGCAGCCAAGGGCAGGGGCGATCAACTAATGAAAAACTGTTTTTT. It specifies CASSQGQGRSTNEKLFF.

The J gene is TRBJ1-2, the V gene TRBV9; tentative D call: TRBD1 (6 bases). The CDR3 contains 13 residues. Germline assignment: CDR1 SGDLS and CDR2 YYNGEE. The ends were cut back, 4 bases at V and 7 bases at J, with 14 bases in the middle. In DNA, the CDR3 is TGTGCCAGCAGCCCACCGGGGGCGCTTGGCTACACCTTC. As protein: CASSPPGALGYTF.

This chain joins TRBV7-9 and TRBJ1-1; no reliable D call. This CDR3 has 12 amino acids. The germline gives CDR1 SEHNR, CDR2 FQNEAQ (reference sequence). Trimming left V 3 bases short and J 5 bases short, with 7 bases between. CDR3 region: CASSFPRTEAFF. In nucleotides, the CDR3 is TGTGCCAGCAGCTTCCCTAGGACTGAAGCTTTCTTT. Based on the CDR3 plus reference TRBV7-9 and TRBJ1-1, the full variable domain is DTGVSQNPRHKITKRGQNVTFRCDPISEHNRLYWYRQTLGQGPEFLTYFQNEAQLEKSRLLSDRFSAERPKGSFSTLEIQRTEQGDSAMYLCASSFPRTEAFFGQGTRLTVV.

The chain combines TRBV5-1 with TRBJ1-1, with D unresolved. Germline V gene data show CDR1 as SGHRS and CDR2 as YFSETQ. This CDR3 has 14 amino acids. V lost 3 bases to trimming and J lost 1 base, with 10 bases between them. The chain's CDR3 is CASSYGNANTEAFF. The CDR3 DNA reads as TGCGCCAGCAGCTACGGGAACGCGAACACTGAAGCTTTCTTT.

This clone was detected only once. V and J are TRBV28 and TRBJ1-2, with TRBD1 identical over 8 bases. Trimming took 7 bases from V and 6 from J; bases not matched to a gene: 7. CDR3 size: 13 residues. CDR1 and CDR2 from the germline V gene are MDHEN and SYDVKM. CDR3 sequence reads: CASTIDRGNGYTF. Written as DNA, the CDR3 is TGTGCCAGCACTATAGACAGGGGAAATGGCTACACCTTC.